Presented here are 10 T cell receptor beta chains from one specimen sequenced in a study of T cell repertoires in cytomegalovirus infection. Using its own MiXCR run on the reads, TCRdb lists one record per CDR3 protein. The table records 600,000 to 800,000 distinct CDR3 sequences, about 24% of them present only once. The sample consisted of CD8+ T cells from PBMCs. These receptors were taken from a human donor in good health (CMV status not recorded). Some clones in this sample may be carry-over from other donors' samples.

CDR3 amino acids: CSARPRGIPYEQYF. As DNA, the CDR3 is TGCAGTGCTCGTCCTCGGGGTATTCCCTACGAGCAGTACTTC. V and J are TRBV20-1 and TRBJ2-7; D may be TRBD2 (5 bases). This CDR3 contains 14 residues. V lost 5 bases, J lost 2 bases, and 16 bases lay in between. Looked up from germline, CDR1 is DFQATT and CDR2 is SNEGSKA (reference sequence).

This rearrangement joins TRBV15 to TRBJ2-7, with 12 bases matching TRBD2. J was trimmed by 3 bases and V by 4 bases; bases with no gene match: 7. This CDR3 contains 16 residues. Per the germline V gene, CDR1 is LNHNV and CDR2 is YYDKDF (reference sequence). The chain's CDR3 is CATSTRTSGAIYEQYF. The CDR3 DNA follows: TGTGCCACCAGCACCCGGACTAGCGGGGCTATCTACGAGCAGTACTTC.

This clonotype was detected only a few times. DNA for the CDR3: TGTGCCAGCAGCTTCTGGGGCCCCGACTCTGGAAACACCATATATTTT. Amino acids: CASSFWGPDSGNTIYF. The J gene is TRBJ1-3, the V gene TRBV11-2, with D perhaps TRBD1 (5 bases). The CDR3 consists of 16 residues. CDR1 SGHAT and CDR2 FQNNGV come from the germline V gene. Trimming removed 3 bases at V and 0 bases at J, with 12 bases between.

This chain connects TRBV6-5 to TRBJ2-1, with 9 bases matching TRBD2. The CDR3 has 18 residues. V was pared by 2 bases and J by 5 bases, with 13 bases of the junction left unmatched. The germline V gene encodes CDR1 MNHEY and CDR2 SVGAGI. The CDR3 here is CASSYARGKRGAHNEQFF. Here the CDR3 DNA reads TGTGCCAGCAGTTACGCCCGAGGGAAGCGGGGGGCTCACAATGAGCAGTTCTTC.

This clonotype was counted a few times. The chain recombines TRBV6-5 with TRBJ2-5; tentatively, D is TRBD2 (5 bases). There are 13 residues in the CDR3. CDR1 and CDR2 (germline): MNHEY, SVGAGI. Deletions cut 4 bases from V and 3 bases from J, with 9 bases between. This chain's CDR3 is CASSWIAKETQYF. CDR3 in DNA: TGTGCCAGCAGTTGGATAGCGAAAGAGACCCAGTACTTC.

The CDR3 region is CSARGQGWDGYTF. In DNA form, the CDR3 reads TGCAGTGCTAGAGGACAGGGGTGGGATGGCTACACCTTC. V is TRBV20-1 and J is TRBJ1-2, with TRBD1 identical over 8 bases. Germline V gene lookup returns CDR1 DFQATT and CDR2 SNEGSKA (reference sequence). V was pared by 1 base and J by 6 bases, with 4 bases of the junction left unmatched. This CDR3 region has 13 residues.

This clonotype was recorded many times. This chain uses TRBV7-2 with TRBJ2-2; weak D call: TRBD1 (5 bases). Germline CDR1 and CDR2: SGHTA and FQGNSA. This CDR3 has 14 amino acids. V lost 5 bases and J lost 6, with 13 bases in between. The CDR3 region is CASSPGHWPGELFF. DNA of the CDR3: TGTGCCAGCAGCCCTGGACACTGGCCCGGGGAGCTGTTTTTT.

The chain couples TRBV29-1 to TRBJ2-5, with 7 bases that match TRBD1. Germline CDR1 SQVTM, CDR2 ANQGSEA. Germline trimming cut 4 bases from V and 3 bases from J; bases unmatched to any gene: 2. CDR3 length: 12 residues. For the CDR3, the DNA is TGCAGCGTTGGGGACAGTGAAGAGACCCAGTACTTC. Translated, it gives CSVGDSEETQYF.

The J gene is TRBJ2-7, the V gene TRBV7-9; 7 nucleotides match TRBD1. CDR1 and CDR2 from the germline V gene are SEHNR and FQNEAQ (reference sequence). The CDR3 has 15 amino acids. The V segment lost 2 bases and the J segment 4 bases; nucleotides outside the gene matches: 8. The CDR3 DNA is TGTGCCAGCAGCTTAAGGGACAGACCTCCATACGAGCAGTACTTC. This encodes CASSLRDRPPYEQYF. The full variable domain, rest sourced from reference TRBV7-9 and TRBJ2-7, is DTGVSQNPRHKITKRGQNVTFRCDPISEHNRLYWYRQTLGQGPEFLTYFQNEAQLEKSRLLSDRFSAERPKGSFSTLEIQRTEQGDSAMYLCASSLRDRPPYEQYFGPGTRLTVT.

In its sample, this clonotype was seen many times. Mismatch with germline at one junction end may stem from a read error. The V call is TRBV12-3 or TRBV12-4, the J call TRBJ2-3; D call uncertain. The CDR3 consists of 14 residues. This chain's CDR3 is CASSLVGGTDTQYF. Written as DNA, the CDR3 is TGTGCCAGCAGCTTAGTTGGGGGCACAGATACGCAGTATTTT.